These T cell receptor beta chains were read from a single sample in a study of T cells expressing NK-cell markers. After re-calling the 5' RACE reads, TCRdb lists one entry per CDR3 protein, DNA absent. The clone table shows about 180,000 distinct CDR3 sequences, with the ten largest holding roughly a fifth. The sample was blood T cells: a sorted CD56 or NKG2C T cell subset, CD4+ or CD8+ T cells, or bulk PBMC T cells (not recorded which). Source of these receptors: a man aged 18 to 70 in good health. The CDR3 runs from the conserved cysteine through the conserved F or W.

CDR3	V	J
CATPISDGSNEQFF	TRBV19	TRBJ2-1
CATSDLEGGDTGELFF	TRBV24-1	TRBJ2-2
CSARVVAGGQPQHF	TRBV20-1	TRBJ1-5
CASSLSNSRYNEQFF	TRBV13	TRBJ2-1
CASSQEGAGATNEQFF	TRBV4-2	TRBJ2-1
CASSQSRGADYGYTF	TRBV14	TRBJ1-2
CATSRSPRKGQAYNEQFF	TRBV15	TRBJ2-1
CASSYSTTSSGEDEQFF	TRBV6-2/TRBV6-3	TRBJ2-1
CSARTDGGSGSPLHF	TRBV20-1	TRBJ1-6
CASSEETGLGTEAFF	TRBV25-1	TRBJ1-1
CASSFQAQETQYF	TRBV6-5	TRBJ2-5
CASSRGGQETYEQYF	TRBV5-6	TRBJ2-7
CASSVGAYGYTF	TRBV2	TRBJ1-2
CASSSTGQTETQYF	TRBV9	TRBJ2-5
CASRPREEASYTF	TRBV19	TRBJ1-2
CASSQDLTEMNTEAFF	TRBV3-1	TRBJ1-1
CASSREGGTPVDPDQPQHF	TRBV7-8	TRBJ1-5
CASSLGTGSYGYTF	TRBV5-6	TRBJ1-2
CASSLVALGSYGYTF	TRBV12-3/TRBV12-4	TRBJ1-2
CASSSWVGGDYEQYF	TRBV11-2	TRBJ2-7
CSARIPGQGITDTQYF	TRBV20-1	TRBJ2-3
CASSQATAYEQYF	TRBV11-1	TRBJ2-7
CASSQVEGDTEAFF	TRBV4-1	TRBJ1-1
CASRPHWGGPQGNEQFF	TRBV27	TRBJ2-1
CASSSTGEGEGYTF	TRBV12-3/TRBV12-4	TRBJ1-2
CASSSGGPGETQYF	TRBV12-3/TRBV12-4	TRBJ2-5
CASSWGESSYEQYF	TRBV7-2	TRBJ2-7
CASSQTRELRNEQYF	TRBV27	TRBJ2-7
CASSTGLAGGSYNEQFF	TRBV9	TRBJ2-1
CASSIETDRLDGGAFF	TRBV9	TRBJ1-1
CASSLGQTEEGYTF	TRBV7-9	TRBJ1-2
CASSPPVGGRGYTF	TRBV7-9	TRBJ1-2
CASSALGSYGYTF	TRBV6-1	TRBJ1-2
CASSQDRATLNTGELFF	TRBV3-1	TRBJ2-2
CASSLRRDLQETQYF	TRBV27	TRBJ2-5
CASSQGTGSEYF	TRBV12-3/TRBV12-4	TRBJ2-7
CASKTSGGSSYNEQFF	TRBV19	TRBJ2-1
CSASGTPPTQYF	TRBV20-1	TRBJ2-5
CASTTDRGGYTF	TRBV28	TRBJ1-2
CASTEALAGGTYNEQFF	TRBV2	TRBJ2-1
CSVQPRDRDYGYTF	TRBV20-1	TRBJ1-2
CASSLDRDETQYF	TRBV5-1	TRBJ2-5
CASSSLGAGETQYF	TRBV28	TRBJ2-5
CSARVGNSFQETQYF	TRBV20-1	TRBJ2-5
CATSDQGGGSETQYF	TRBV24-1	TRBJ2-5
CASSSGLAEDTQYF	TRBV7-9	TRBJ2-3
CASSSSQLGGTDTQYF	TRBV5-6	TRBJ2-3
CAWEDGRETQYF	TRBV30	TRBJ2-5
CASTDGGAYNEQFF	TRBV5-1	TRBJ2-1
CASSLGQVGNTIYF	TRBV5-1	TRBJ1-3
CASKGSRANEKLFF	TRBV5-1	TRBJ1-4
CATSDPGLSQFF	TRBV24-1	TRBJ2-1
CASSLTGSGDTEAFF	TRBV11-2	TRBJ1-1
CASSSSLGVMNTEAFF	TRBV27	TRBJ1-1
CSAYNRGGSPRTDTQYF	TRBV20-1	TRBJ2-3
CASSQEDRVTDTQYF	TRBV4-1	TRBJ2-3
CSVEDGGGPVTDGYTF	TRBV29-1	TRBJ1-2